Below are 13 T cell receptor beta chains sequenced from a single sample in a study of T cells after yellow fever vaccination. In TCRdb, the 5' RACE reads were re-called with MiXCR into one record per CDR3 protein. This table has roughly 180,000 distinct CDR3 sequences, approximately 6.2% appearing once. The specimen comprised CD4+ T cells sorted from PBMCs, sampled on the day of the first yellow fever vaccination. The receptors here all came from a man between 18 and 29 years old who received the YFV17D yellow fever vaccine.

The chain is built from TRBV20-1 and TRBJ1-2, with TRBD1 identical over 8 bases. V lost 6 bases and J lost 2; bases outside the gene matches: 5. Looked up from germline, CDR1 is DFQATT and CDR2 is SNEGSKA (reference sequence). The CDR3 sequence is 13 residues long. The CDR3 here is CSAPTGENYGYTF. The CDR3 coding sequence is TGCAGTGCGCCGACAGGGGAGAACTATGGCTACACCTTC.

This clonotype was seen repeatedly, ten times or more. The rearrangement links TRBV12-3 or TRBV12-4 to TRBJ2-1; D is unclear. There are 12 residues in the CDR3. The V gene lost 7 bases and the J gene lost 4 bases, with 8 bases spanning the gap. The CDR3 DNA reads as TGTGCCAGCAATGATCTTTACAATGAGCAGTTCTTC. The encoded protein is CASNDLYNEQFF.

This clonotype was found many times. The chain links TRBV6-5 to TRBJ2-2, with D maybe TRBD1 (5 bases). The CDR3 totals 11 residues. V lost 8 bases and J 6 bases, leaving 7 bases between the germline ends. Germline loops: CDR1 MNHEY, CDR2 SVGAGI. The CDR3 spells CASGAAGELFF. As DNA, the CDR3 is TGTGCCAGCGGGGCGGCCGGGGAGCTGTTTTTT.

Many counts were recorded for this clonotype. V usage is TRBV30 and J usage is TRBJ1-1, with D unclear. CDR1 and CDR2 from the germline V gene are GTSNPN and SVGIG (reference sequence). V lost 5 bases to trimming and J lost 4 bases, with 11 bases between them. The CDR3 has 12 amino acids. CDR3 region: CAWGARGTEAFF. The CDR3 coding sequence is TGTGCCTGGGGCGCCCGGGGCACTGAAGCTTTCTTT.

This clonotype was counted a few times. The chain employs TRBV7-2 and TRBJ1-2; 9 positions match TRBD1. Germline V CDR1 and CDR2: SGHTA, FQGNSA. V was clipped by 5 bases and J by 3 bases; unmatched bases: 4. The CDR3 loop spans 14 amino acids. The CDR3 is CASSTDRGDYGYTF. DNA of the CDR3: TGTGCCAGCAGCACAGACAGGGGGGACTATGGCTACACCTTC.

The J gene is TRBJ2-1, the V gene TRBV20-1; D may match TRBD1 or TRBD2 (5 bases each). Trimming took off 4 bases at V and 4 bases at J, with 17 bases between the two ends. The CDR3 length is 15 residues. Germline V gene sequence: CDR1 DFQATT, CDR2 SNEGSKA (reference sequence). This CDR3 reads CSAKGPGSHYNEQFF. CDR3 sequence (DNA): TGCAGTGCTAAGGGACCGGGATCCCATTACAATGAGCAGTTCTTC.

V usage is TRBV5-1 and J usage is TRBJ2-7; the D gene is possibly TRBD2 (5 bases). V dropped 1 base and J dropped 2 bases, with 13 bases sitting between them. Germline CDR1 is SGHRS and CDR2 is YFSETQ. The CDR3 length is 15 residues. CDR3 sequence (DNA): TGCGCCAGCAGCTTGACGGGGTATAATACCTACGAGCAGTACTTC. This encodes CASSLTGYNTYEQYF.

This clonotype was seen ten or more times. The V gene is TRBV7-2, the J gene TRBJ2-1; D remains ambiguous. Germline V gene sequence: CDR1 SGHTA, CDR2 FQGNSA. The CDR3 loop spans 12 amino acids. The V and J ends lost 3 bases and 5 bases respectively, with 5 bases between them. CDR3 nucleotide sequence: TGTGCCAGCAGCTTGTTCAACAATGAGCAGTTCTTC. It codes for CASSLFNNEQFF. The full variable domain, its missing parts supplied by reference TRBV7-2 and TRBJ2-1, is GAGVSQSPSNKVTEKGKDVELRCDPISGHTALYWYRQSLGQGLEFLIYFQGNSAPDKSGLPSDRFSAERTGGSVSTLTIQRTQQEDSAVYLCASSLFNNEQFFGPGTRLTVL.

This clonotype appeared many times. The V gene is TRBV20-1, the J gene TRBJ2-3; TRBD1 agrees at 8 bases. This CDR3 has 15 residues. The V and J ends lost 3 bases and 6 bases, in that order; junction bases with no gene match: 11. Germline CDR1 reads DFQATT; CDR2 reads SNEGSKA (reference sequence). In nucleotides, the CDR3 is TGCAGTGCTAGGCCTGGGGGCAGGGGGCGGGATACGCAGTATTTT. It codes for CSARPGGRGRDTQYF.

This clonotype was seen many times. The chain uses TRBV7-9 and TRBJ2-3; D gene unclear. Germline V gives CDR1 SEHNR, CDR2 FQNEAQ (reference sequence). The germline V and J ends were trimmed by 1 base and 5 bases, with 7 bases remaining between them. This CDR3 region has 13 residues. CDR3 in amino acids: CASSLGRRDTQYF. CDR3 sequence (DNA): TGTGCCAGCAGCTTAGGGCGACGAGATACGCAGTATTTT.

This clonotype was counted ten times or more. This chain joins TRBV6-5 and TRBJ2-5; D unclear. The CDR3 extends over 11 amino acids. The V and J ends lost 0 bases and 5 bases respectively, with 1 base between them. Germline CDR1 and CDR2: MNHEY and SVGAGI. DNA of the CDR3: TGTGCCAGCAGTTACTCGGAGACCCAGTACTTC. Encoded protein: CASSYSETQYF.

The table lists this clonotype with many counts. The rearrangement joins TRBV3-1 to TRBJ1-1, with D possibly matching TRBD1 (5 bases). V was pared by 5 bases and J by 0 bases, with 10 bases between. Looked up from germline, CDR1 is LGHDT and CDR2 is YNNKEL (reference sequence). The CDR3 is 14 residues long. The CDR3 here is CASSSPTVNTEAFF. Here the CDR3 DNA reads TGTGCCAGCAGCAGCCCGACAGTGAACACTGAAGCTTTCTTT.

This clonotype occurred a few times. The chain combines TRBV19 with TRBJ2-4; D gene unclear. CDR1 and CDR2 from the germline V gene are LNHDA and SQIVND (reference sequence). The CDR3 sequence is 16 residues long. Trimming left V 5 bases short and J 0 bases short, with 14 bases between. CDR3 DNA: TGTGCCAGTAGTCCAGAGTGGCGAATAGCCAAAAACATTCAGTACTTC. The encoded protein is CASSPEWRIAKNIQYF.